This TCR beta chain was recorded in a study of patients and donors after allogeneic stem cell transplantation. TCRdb recomputed calls from the RT-PCR reads with MiXCR, one row per CDR3 protein. The data hold roughly 200,000 distinct CDR3 sequences, with more than 35% observed a single time. With V trimmed by 2 bases and J by 2 bases, 8 bases remained unmatched. Germline V gene data show CDR1 as SGHDT and CDR2 as YYEEEE. The CDR3 loop spans 16 amino acids. The clonotype comes from a human donor who was either an allogeneic HSCT recipient or a stem cell or donor lymphocyte infusion donor (not recorded which). It is not recorded whose cells these are; they may come from a transplant donor. Sequenced material: blood, either unsorted or a sorted T cell fraction (not recorded which). V and J are TRBV5-6 and TRBJ2-7; 9 nucleotides match TRBD1. CDR3: CASSFRTGADPYEQYF. The CDR3 DNA follows: TGTGCCAGCAGCTTCCGGACAGGGGCCGACCCCTACGAGCAGTACTTC.